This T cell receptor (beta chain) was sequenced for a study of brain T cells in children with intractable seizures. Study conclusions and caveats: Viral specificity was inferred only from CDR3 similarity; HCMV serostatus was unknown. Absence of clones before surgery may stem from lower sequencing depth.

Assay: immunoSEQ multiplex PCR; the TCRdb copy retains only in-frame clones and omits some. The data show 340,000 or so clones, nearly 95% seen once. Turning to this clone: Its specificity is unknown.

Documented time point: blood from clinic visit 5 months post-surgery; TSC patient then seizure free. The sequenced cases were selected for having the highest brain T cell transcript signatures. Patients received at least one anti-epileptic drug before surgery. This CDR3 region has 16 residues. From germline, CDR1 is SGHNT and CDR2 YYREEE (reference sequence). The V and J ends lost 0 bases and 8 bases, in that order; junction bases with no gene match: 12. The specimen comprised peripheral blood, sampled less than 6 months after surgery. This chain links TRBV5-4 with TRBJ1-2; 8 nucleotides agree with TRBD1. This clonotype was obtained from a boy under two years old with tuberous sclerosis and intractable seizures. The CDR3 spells CASSLAPGGTSWGYTF. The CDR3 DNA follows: TGTGCCAGCAGCTTGGCCCCAGGGGGCACAAGCTGGGGCTACACCTTC.